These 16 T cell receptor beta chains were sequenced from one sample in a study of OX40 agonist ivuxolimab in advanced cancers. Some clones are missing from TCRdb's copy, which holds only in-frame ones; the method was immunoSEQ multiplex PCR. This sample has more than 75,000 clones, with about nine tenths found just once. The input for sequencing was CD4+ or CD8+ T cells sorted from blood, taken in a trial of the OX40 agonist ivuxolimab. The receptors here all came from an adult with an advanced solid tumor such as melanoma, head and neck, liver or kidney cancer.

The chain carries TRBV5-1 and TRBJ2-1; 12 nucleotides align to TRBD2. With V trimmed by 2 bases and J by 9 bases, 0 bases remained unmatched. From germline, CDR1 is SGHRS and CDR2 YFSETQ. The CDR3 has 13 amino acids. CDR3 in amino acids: CASSLLAGGEQFF. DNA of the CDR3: TGCGCCAGCAGCTTACTAGCGGGAGGTGAGCAGTTCTTC.

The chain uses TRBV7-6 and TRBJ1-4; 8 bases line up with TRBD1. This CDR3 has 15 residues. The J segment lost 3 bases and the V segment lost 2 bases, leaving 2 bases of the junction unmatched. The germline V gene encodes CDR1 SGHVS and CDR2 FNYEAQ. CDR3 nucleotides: TGTGCCAGCAGCTTACAGGGGGCTCCTAATGAAAAACTGTTTTTT. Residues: CASSLQGAPNEKLFF.

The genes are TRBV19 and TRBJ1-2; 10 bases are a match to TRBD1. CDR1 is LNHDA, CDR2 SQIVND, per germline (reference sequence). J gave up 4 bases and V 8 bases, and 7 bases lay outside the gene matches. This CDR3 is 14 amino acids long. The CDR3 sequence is CASGTGAIGYGYTF. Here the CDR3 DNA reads TGTGCCAGTGGGACAGGGGCGATCGGCTATGGCTACACCTTC.

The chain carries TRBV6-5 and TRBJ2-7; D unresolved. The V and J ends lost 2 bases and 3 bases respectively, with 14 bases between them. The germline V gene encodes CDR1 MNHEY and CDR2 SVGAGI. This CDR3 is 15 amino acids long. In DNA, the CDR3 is TGTGCCAGCAGTTACCCCCACCCGGCGGACTACGAGCAGTACTTC. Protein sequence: CASSYPHPADYEQYF.

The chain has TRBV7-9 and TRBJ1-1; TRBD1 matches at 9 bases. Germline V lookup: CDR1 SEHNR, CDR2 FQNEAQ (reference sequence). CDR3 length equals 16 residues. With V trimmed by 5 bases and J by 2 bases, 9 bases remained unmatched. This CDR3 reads CASSHMRTGVNTEAFF. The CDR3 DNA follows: TGTGCCAGCAGCCACATGAGGACAGGGGTTAACACTGAAGCTTTCTTT.

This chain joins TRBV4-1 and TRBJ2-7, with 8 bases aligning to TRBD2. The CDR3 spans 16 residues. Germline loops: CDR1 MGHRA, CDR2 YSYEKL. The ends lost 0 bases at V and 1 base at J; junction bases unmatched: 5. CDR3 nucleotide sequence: TGCGCCAGCAGCCAAGAAGCCAGCGGGGGATCCTACGAGCAGTACGTC. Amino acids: CASSQEASGGSYEQYV.

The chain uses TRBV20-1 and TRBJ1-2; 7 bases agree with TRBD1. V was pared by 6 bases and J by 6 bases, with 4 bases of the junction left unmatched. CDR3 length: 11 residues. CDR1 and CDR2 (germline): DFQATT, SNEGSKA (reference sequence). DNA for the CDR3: TGCAGTGCCCCGGACAGGCATGGCTACACCTTC. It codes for CSAPDRHGYTF.

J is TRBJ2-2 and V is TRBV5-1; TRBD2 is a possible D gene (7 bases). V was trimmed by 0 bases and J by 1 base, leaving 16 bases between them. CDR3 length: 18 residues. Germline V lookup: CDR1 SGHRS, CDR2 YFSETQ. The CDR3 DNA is TGCGCCAGCAGCTTGGCCGCGGGGGCTCGGGTGAACACCGGGGAGCTGTTTTTT. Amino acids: CASSLAAGARVNTGELFF.

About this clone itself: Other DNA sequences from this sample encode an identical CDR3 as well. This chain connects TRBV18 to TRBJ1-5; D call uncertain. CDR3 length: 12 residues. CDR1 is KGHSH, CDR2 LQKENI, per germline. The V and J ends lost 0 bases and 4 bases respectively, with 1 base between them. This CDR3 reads CASSPPNQPQHF. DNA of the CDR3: TGTGCCAGCTCACCACCGAATCAGCCCCAGCATTTT.

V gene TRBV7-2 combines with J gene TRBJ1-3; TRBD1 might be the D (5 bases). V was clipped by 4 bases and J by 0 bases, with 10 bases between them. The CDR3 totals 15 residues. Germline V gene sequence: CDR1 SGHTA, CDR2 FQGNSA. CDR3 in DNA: TGTGCCAGCAGCTATCAGGGCACCTCTGGAAACACCATATATTTT. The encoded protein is CASSYQGTSGNTIYF.

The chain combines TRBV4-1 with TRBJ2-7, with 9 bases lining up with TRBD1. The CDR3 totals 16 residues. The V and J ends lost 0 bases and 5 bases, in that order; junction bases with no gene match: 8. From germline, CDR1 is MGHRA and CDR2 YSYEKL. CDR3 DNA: TGCGCCAGCAGCCAAGACTCCGGGACAGGGTACGACGAGCAGTACTTC. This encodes CASSQDSGTGYDEQYF.

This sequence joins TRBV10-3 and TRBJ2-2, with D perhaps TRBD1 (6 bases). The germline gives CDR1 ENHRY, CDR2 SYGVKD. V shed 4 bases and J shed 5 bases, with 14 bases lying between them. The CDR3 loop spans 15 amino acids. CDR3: CAISGTGKDTGELFF. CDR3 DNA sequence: TGTGCCATCAGTGGCACAGGGAAGGATACCGGGGAGCTGTTTTTT.

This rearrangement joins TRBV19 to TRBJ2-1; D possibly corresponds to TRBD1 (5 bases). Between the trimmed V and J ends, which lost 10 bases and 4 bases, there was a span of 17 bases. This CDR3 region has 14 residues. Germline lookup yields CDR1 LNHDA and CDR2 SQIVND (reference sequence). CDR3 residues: CATNISGHYNEQFF. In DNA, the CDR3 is TGTGCCACCAATATCTCCGGACATTACAATGAGCAGTTCTTC.

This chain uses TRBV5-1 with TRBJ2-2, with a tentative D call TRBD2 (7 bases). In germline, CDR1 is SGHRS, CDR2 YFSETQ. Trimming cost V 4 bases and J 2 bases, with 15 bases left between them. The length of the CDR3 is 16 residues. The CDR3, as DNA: TGCGCCAGCAGCCGCGGAGCGGGGACAAACACCGGGGAGCTGTTTTTT. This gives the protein CASSRGAGTNTGELFF.

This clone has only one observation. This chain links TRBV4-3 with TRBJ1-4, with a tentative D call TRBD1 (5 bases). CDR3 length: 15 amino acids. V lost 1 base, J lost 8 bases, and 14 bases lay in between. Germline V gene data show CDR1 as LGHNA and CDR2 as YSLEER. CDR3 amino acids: CASSQGGPRGEKLFF. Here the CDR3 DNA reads TGCGCCAGCAGCCAAGGGGGCCCTCGCGGGGAAAAACTGTTTTTT.

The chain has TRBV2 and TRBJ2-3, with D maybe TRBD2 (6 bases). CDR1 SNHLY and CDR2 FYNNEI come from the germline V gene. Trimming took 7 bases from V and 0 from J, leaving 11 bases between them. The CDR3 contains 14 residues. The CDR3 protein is CASNLLASTDTQYF. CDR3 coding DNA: TGTGCCAGCAACTTACTAGCTAGCACAGATACGCAGTATTTT.